This T cell receptor beta chain derives from a study of glioma-infiltrating T cells. Study in general: Target coverage was 4.5- to 10-fold for about a million blood T cells. Whole-study findings and limits: Signature shared blood CDR3 motifs were enriched in low-divergence and depleted in high-divergence patients. Tissue-blood divergence was below expectation in non-neoplastic patients, above in gliomas.

The CDR3 is 13 residues long. Germline V gene lookup returns CDR1 SEHNR and CDR2 FQNEAQ (reference sequence). Deletions cut 1 base from V and 8 bases from J, with 11 bases between. Using RNA template, CDR3s of TCR alpha and beta were amplified with iRepertoire arm-PCR. TCRdb reprocessed the multiplex PCR reads via MiXCR and lists one record per CDR3 protein. The table records around 350,000 distinct CDR3 sequences, 41% of them present only once. As regards this clonotype: Its antigen remains unknown.

This sequence was found in a human donor with low-grade glioma or glioblastoma, undergoing nonglioma brain surgery, or in good health (not recorded which). This chain joins TRBV7-9 and TRBJ1-2; no reliable D call. The sample was glioma tissue, nonneoplastic brain tissue, or PBMCs (not recorded which). Written as DNA, the CDR3 is TGTGCCAGCAGCTTAGGTCGACTTCGGGGCTACACCTTC. Translation: CASSLGRLRGYTF.